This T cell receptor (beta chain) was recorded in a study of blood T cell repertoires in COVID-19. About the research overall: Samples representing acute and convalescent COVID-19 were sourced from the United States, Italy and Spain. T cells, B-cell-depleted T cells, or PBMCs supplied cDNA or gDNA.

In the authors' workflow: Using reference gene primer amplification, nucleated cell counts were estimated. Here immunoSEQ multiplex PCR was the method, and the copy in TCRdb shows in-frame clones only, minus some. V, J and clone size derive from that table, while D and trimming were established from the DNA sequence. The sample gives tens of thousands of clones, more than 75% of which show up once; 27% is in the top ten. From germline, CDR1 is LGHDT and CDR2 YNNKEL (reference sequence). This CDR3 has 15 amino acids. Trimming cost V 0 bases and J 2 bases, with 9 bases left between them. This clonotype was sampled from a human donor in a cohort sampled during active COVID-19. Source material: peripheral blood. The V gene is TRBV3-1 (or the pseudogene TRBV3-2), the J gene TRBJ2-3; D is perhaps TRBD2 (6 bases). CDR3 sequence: CASSQEGDFTDTQYF. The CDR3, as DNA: TGTGCCAGCAGCCAAGAGGGGGACTTCACAGATACGCAGTATTTT.